One sample yielded the 20 T cell receptor beta chains listed below, sequenced in a study of human T cells and chemical hapten exposure. TCRdb used MiXCR to reprocess the RACE reads, holding one entry per CDR3 protein. This table has about 46,000 distinct CDR3 sequences, approximately 4.7% appearing once. The time point was: healthy volunteer bleed at 2 weeks. Extraction yielded total RNA from whole blood (unfractionated). Sequencing was performed on whole blood. These receptors were taken from a female donor in good health. Some clones in this sample may be carry-over from other donors' samples.

This clonotype came up a few times. The chain employs TRBV19 and TRBJ1-4; D perhaps matches TRBD1 (5 bases). The CDR3 sequence is 14 residues long. V shed 8 bases and J shed 2 bases, with 12 bases lying between them. From germline, CDR1 is LNHDA and CDR2 SQIVND (reference sequence). In DNA form, the CDR3 reads TGTGCCAGTTCCCGGGGCTCGACTAATGAAAAACTGTTTTTT. It codes for CASSRGSTNEKLFF.

The table lists this clonotype with a few counts. The rearrangement joins TRBV5-4 to TRBJ2-1, with TRBD2 matching over 12 bases. The CDR3 covers 16 residues. Germline trimming cut 2 bases from V and 5 bases from J; bases unmatched to any gene: 5. Per germline, CDR1 SGHNT and CDR2 YYREEE (reference sequence). The CDR3 nucleotides read TGTGCCAGCAGCTTACCGGGACTAGCGGGTGACAATGAGCAGTTCTTC. Its translation is CASSLPGLAGDNEQFF.

The sample holds many counts of this clonotype. This chain links TRBV5-1 with TRBJ2-1; D not certain. V lost 0 bases, J lost 0 bases, and 7 bases lay in between. CDR1 SGHRS and CDR2 YFSETQ come from the germline V gene. The CDR3 is 15 amino acids. The CDR3 nucleotides read TGCGCCAGCAGCTTGGGACCGAGCTCCTACAATGAGCAGTTCTTC. Its translation: CASSLGPSSYNEQFF.

This clonotype was recorded at least ten times. The V call is TRBV7-2, the J call TRBJ1-1; 9 nucleotides line up with TRBD1. The CDR3 is 18 residues long. CDR1 and CDR2 from the germline V gene are SGHTA and FQGNSA. With V trimmed by 5 bases and J by 5 bases, 18 bases remained unmatched. The CDR3: CASSPRRTGGTDYTEAFF. DNA for the CDR3: TGTGCCAGCAGCCCCCGTCGTACAGGGGGCACGGATTATACTGAAGCTTTCTTT.

This clonotype was recorded many times. The chain employs TRBV28 and TRBJ2-3; D possibly uses TRBD1 or TRBD2 (5 bases each). Trimming left V 3 bases short and J 5 bases short, with 15 bases between. The CDR3 length is 15 residues. Germline lookup yields CDR1 MDHEN and CDR2 SYDVKM. CDR3 sequence (DNA): TGTGCCAGCAGTTTCCGGGGCCAAGGTGGAGATACGCAGTATTTT. This codes for CASSFRGQGGDTQYF.

This clonotype has a count of ten or more. The V call is TRBV5-4, the J call TRBJ2-7; D unclear. Germline CDR1 and CDR2: SGHNT and YYREEE (reference sequence). The CDR3 loop spans 13 amino acids. V was clipped by 0 bases and J by 1 base, with 5 bases between them. The CDR3 here is CASSLEDSYEQYF. CDR3 DNA sequence: TGTGCCAGCAGCTTGGAAGATTCCTACGAGCAGTACTTC.

This clonotype has ten or more counts. The V gene is TRBV7-9, the J gene TRBJ1-1; the match to TRBD1 covers 7 bases. Unmatched junction bases numbered 1, after V lost 5 bases and J lost 1 base. The germline V gene has CDR1 SEHNR and CDR2 FQNEAQ (reference sequence). The CDR3 is 13 residues long. The CDR3 reads CASSPGGNTEAFF. The CDR3 DNA reads as TGTGCCAGCAGCCCAGGGGGGAACACTGAAGCTTTCTTT.

This clonotype was counted at least ten times. The chain is built from TRBV2 and TRBJ1-5, with no clear D. Germline CDR1 and CDR2: SNHLY and FYNNEI. There are 14 residues in the CDR3. V gave up 4 bases and J gave up 4 bases, with 11 bases separating them. DNA of the CDR3: TGTGCCAGCAGTGTTTCCACCACAAATCAGCCCCAGCATTTT. Protein sequence: CASSVSTTNQPQHF.

This CDR3 reads CASSFTGNYEQYF. CDR3 DNA: TGTGCCAGCAGTTTCACAGGGAACTACGAGCAGTACTTC. V is TRBV28 and J is TRBJ2-7, with TRBD1 as a possible D gene (6 bases). Trimming removed 3 bases from V and 3 bases from J, with 9 bases in between. CDR1 is MDHEN and CDR2 is SYDVKM in the germline V gene. This CDR3 contains 13 residues.

This clonotype appeared many times. The J gene is TRBJ2-7, the V gene TRBV4-2; 9 nucleotides align to TRBD1. V trimming: 2 bases; J trimming: 5 bases; junction bases outside the gene matches: 10. Germline V gene sequence: CDR1 LGHNA, CDR2 YNFKEQ. This CDR3 comprises 16 residues. Here the CDR3 DNA reads TGTGCCAGCAGCCAAACGATCGGCACAGGGGGCGACGAGCAGTACTTC. This sequence encodes CASSQTIGTGGDEQYF.

The chain joins TRBV20-1 to TRBJ1-6; 7 bases match TRBD1. CDR3 length equals 13 residues. Germline assignment: CDR1 DFQATT and CDR2 SNEGSKA (reference sequence). J gave up 12 bases and V 6 bases, and 11 bases lay outside the gene matches. The CDR3 DNA reads as TGCAGTGCCGATACTCAGACAGGGAAACCCCTCCACTTT. It specifies CSADTQTGKPLHF.

This clonotype was found many times. In DNA, the CDR3 is TGTGCCAGCAGCTTAACGGGGCAGGGGGATAATGAGCAGTTCTTC. Translation gives CASSLTGQGDNEQFF. The gene calls are TRBV7-3 and TRBJ2-1; the match to TRBD1 covers 7 bases. J was trimmed by 7 bases and V by 0 bases; bases with no gene match: 6. The CDR3 totals 15 residues. Germline V gives CDR1 SGHTA, CDR2 FQGTGA.

This clonotype was seen ten or more times. The chain is built from TRBV5-1 and TRBJ1-1; the D gene is possibly TRBD1 (6 bases). The CDR3 covers 14 residues. CDR1 is SGHRS and CDR2 is YFSETQ in the germline V gene. Trimming cost V 3 bases and J 3 bases, with 12 bases left between them. The CDR3 nucleotides are TGCGCCAGCAGCTCGCCGGGGGGCTACACTGAAGCTTTCTTT. Translated, it gives CASSSPGGYTEAFF. The variable domain in full, with the rest retrieved from reference TRBV5-1 and TRBJ1-1, is KAGVTQTPRYLIKTRGQQVTLSCSPISGHRSVSWYQQTPGQGLQFLFEYFSETQRNKGNFPGRFSGRQFSNSRSEMNVSTLELGDSALYLCASSSPGGYTEAFFGQGTRLTVV.

This clonotype came up many times. The chain carries TRBV5-6 and TRBJ1-5, with no clear D. V lost 5 bases and J 2 bases, leaving 8 bases between the germline ends. Germline CDR1 SGHDT, CDR2 YYEEEE. The CDR3 is 13 residues long. The CDR3 nucleotides are TGTGCCAGCAGTGCCAGTGGCAATCAGCCCCAGCATTTT. This sequence encodes CASSASGNQPQHF.

The V gene is TRBV7-8, the J gene TRBJ1-6, with TRBD1 as a possible D gene (6 bases). Per germline, CDR1 SGHVS and CDR2 FQNEAQ. V dropped 0 bases and J dropped 6 bases, with 9 bases sitting between them. The CDR3 loop spans 15 amino acids. This chain's CDR3 is CASSLAQGLNSPLHF. CDR3 bases: TGTGCCAGCAGCTTAGCACAGGGCCTTAATTCACCCCTCCACTTT.

This clonotype was detected many times. The chain links TRBV7-9 to TRBJ2-7; 7 bases line up with TRBD1. CDR3 size: 14 residues. CDR1 SEHNR and CDR2 FQNEAQ come from the germline V gene (reference sequence). V lost 4 bases to trimming and J lost 2 bases; unmatched junction nucleotides: 5. The chain's CDR3 is CASSSSGTAYEQYF. CDR3 DNA sequence: TGTGCCAGCAGCTCTTCCGGGACAGCCTACGAGCAGTACTTC.

This clonotype showed up many times. The chain has TRBV6-1 and TRBJ2-3, with 10 bases that match TRBD2. The length of the CDR3 is 16 residues. V gave up 2 bases and J gave up 0 bases; unmatched junction bases: 2. Germline-derived CDR1 and CDR2 are MNHNS and SASEGT. CDR3 region: CASSEWTSGSTDTQYF. CDR3 DNA sequence: TGTGCCAGCAGTGAATGGACTAGCGGCAGCACAGATACGCAGTATTTT.

The V call is TRBV19, the J call TRBJ1-1; 10 bases agree with TRBD1. This CDR3 has 13 amino acids. Germline values: CDR1 LNHDA, CDR2 SQIVND (reference sequence). Germline trimming cut 2 bases from V and 11 bases from J; bases unmatched to any gene: 5. In DNA form, the CDR3 reads TGTGCCAGTAGTATAAGTGTGGGACAGGGGGCTTTCTTT. It specifies CASSISVGQGAFF.

This clonotype appeared many times. The chain has TRBV7-2 and TRBJ2-5; D could derive from TRBD1 or TRBD2 (5 bases each). Per germline, CDR1 SGHTA and CDR2 FQGNSA. CDR3 size: 13 residues. V dropped 5 bases and J dropped 3 bases, with 10 bases sitting between them. The CDR3 DNA reads as TGTGCCAGCAGCCCTGGGACGGAAGAGACCCAGTACTTC. Its translation: CASSPGTEETQYF.

V usage is TRBV12-2 and J usage is TRBJ1-5; TRBD1 is taken as the D call from the table, unchecked against the DNA. TRBV12-2 represents a pseudogene. The CDR3 runs to 16 residues. The CDR3 loop is CASRFLGCGAGGPQHF. The CDR3 nucleotides are TGTGCAAGTCGCTTCTTGGGATGTGGGGCCGGCGGGCCCCAGCATTTT.